Listed below are T cell receptor beta chains from one sample, sequenced in a study of cytomegalovirus exposure and HLA in healthy donors. TCRdb's copy holds only in-frame clones and misses some; the assay was immunoSEQ multiplex PCR. Here the sample spans around 100,000 clones, 70% to 80% being singletons. Sequenced: PBMCs. These receptors were collected from a woman aged 18-30 years in good health and CMV-seropositive. The CDR3 runs from the conserved cysteine through the conserved F or W. The D gene is left open where the match is weak. A clone size is listed for some rows: how often the clone was seen (once, few, many), or a class if it is expanded.

>TRBV5-4|TRBJ1-2|TRBD1|.
TGTGCCAGCAGCTTGGTCGCAGGGGGTGAAATCATCTATGGCTACACCTTC
CASSLVAGGEIIYGYTF
>TRBV25-1|TRBJ1-2|TRBD1|.
TGTGCCAGCGGCCGGACAGGAATCGGTGGCTACACCTTC
CASGRTGIGGYTF
>TRBV5-6|TRBJ2-7|TRBD2|.
TGTGCCAGCAGCGTTAGCGGGAGAGGCTACGAGCAGTACTTC
CASSVSGRGYEQYF
>TRBV7-9|TRBJ1-1|.|.
TGTGCCAGCAGCTTGACCAGGGGCTCCACTGAAGCTTTCTTT
CASSLTRGSTEAFF
>TRBV6-4|TRBJ2-7|TRBD1|few
TGTGCCAGCAGGACCAGGGGGCAGTACGAGCAGTACTTC
CASRTRGQYEQYF
>TRBV9|TRBJ2-2|TRBD2|.
TGTGCCAGCAGCGTAGGGCCGGGAGGGCCCGGCGGGGAGCTGTTTTTT
CASSVGPGGPGGELFF
>TRBV28|TRBJ2-7|.|.
TGTGCCAGCGGGCATAGGTACGAGCAGTACTTC
CASGHRYEQYF
>TRBV6-5|TRBJ2-5|TRBD2|.
TGTGCCAGCAGCTACGGGCCAGGGAGGGGAGAGACCCAGTACTTC
CASSYGPGRGETQYF
>TRBV28|TRBJ1-2|TRBD1|few
TGTGCCAGCAGTACCTACGACAGGGGGGCCGATGGCTACACCTTC
CASSTYDRGADGYTF
>TRBV5-6|TRBJ2-1|.|.
TGTGCCAGCAGCTTTCTCGGGAGTAATACCTACAATGAGCAGTTCTTC
CASSFLGSNTYNEQFF
>TRBV6-5|TRBJ1-2|.|.
TGTGCCAGCAGTTCCCCCGGGGGGTTTAGAGCCGGCTACACCTTC
CASSSPGGFRAGYTF
>TRBV5-1|TRBJ2-5|.|.
TGCGCCAGCAGGTCGGCGGACTACCAAGAGACCCAGTACTTC
CASRSADYQETQYF
>TRBV6-5|TRBJ1-3|.|once
TGTGCCAGCAGTTACAGACAGGCTGGAAACACCATATATTTT
CASSYRQAGNTIYF
>TRBV5-6|TRBJ1-2|.|.
TGTGCCAGCAGCTTGGTGGACTCGGATGGCTATGGCTACACCTTC
CASSLVDSDGYGYTF
>TRBV6-5|TRBJ2-5|TRBD2|.
TGTGCCAGCAGTTACGCGGGACTAGCGGGAGAGACCCAGTACTTC
CASSYAGLAGETQYF
>TRBV14|TRBJ1-2|TRBD1|.
TGTGCCAGCAGCCAAGTGTCACAGGGGGCCTACGGCTACACCTTC
CASSQVSQGAYGYTF
>TRBV18|TRBJ2-1|TRBD2|.
TGTGCCAGCTCACGACTAGCGGGAGAAGGAGAGCAGTTCTTC
CASSRLAGEGEQFF
>TRBV13|TRBJ1-2|.|.
TGTGCCAGCAGCTTAGGCCGTAGTAACTATGGCTACACCTTC
CASSLGRSNYGYTF
>TRBV5-1|TRBJ2-3|TRBD2|.
TGCGCCAGCAGCTTGGCCACTAGCGGGAGAACAGATACGCAGTATTTT
CASSLATSGRTDTQYF
>TRBV6-5|TRBJ2-5|TRBD2|.
TGTGCCAGCAGTTACTCGGCGGGAGGGGGGGAGACCCAGTACTTC
CASSYSAGGGETQYF
>TRBV23-1|TRBJ2-7|.|.
TGCGCCAGCAGTCACCTAAGATACGAGCAGTACTTC
CASSHLRYEQYF
>TRBV30|TRBJ1-1|TRBD1|.
TGTGCCTGGAGTTCTGGTAACAGGGGATATATGAACACTGAAGCTTTCTTT
CAWSSGNRGYMNTEAFF
>TRBV7-9|TRBJ1-2|TRBD1|.
TGTGCCAGCAGCTCAGGACAGGAAGTCTACACCTTC
CASSSGQEVYTF
>TRBV19|TRBJ1-4|.|.
TGTGCCAGTAGTGCAGCAACTAATGAAAAACTGTTTTTT
CASSAATNEKLFF